Included here is one T cell receptor (beta chain) sequence, with context. Libraries were prepared by immunoSEQ multiplex PCR; TCRdb keeps only in-frame clonotypes and omits some of them. The sample shows a few million clones, 85% to 95% of them seen only once. CDR1 KGHSH and CDR2 LQKENI come from the germline V gene. The CDR3 consists of 16 residues. V shed 3 bases, J shed 6 bases, and the junction held 11 bases outside the gene matches. This sample was taken from a study of shared clonotypes between healthy human individuals. The chain employs TRBV18 and TRBJ2-7, with 10 bases aligning to TRBD1. Sequenced sample: naive CD4+ T cells from PBMCs. Stated subset: CD45RA+ positively selected. The receptor was derived from a man aged 18 to 29 in good health. Some clones in this sample may be carry-over from other donors' samples. DNA of the CDR3: TGTGCCAGCTCACCGAGAAGTCCGACAGGGGGCGTCGAGCAGTACTTC. Protein: CASSPRSPTGGVEQYF.